A selection of T cell receptor beta chains follows, all from one sample in a study of chemoradiotherapy in HPV16-positive cancers. The table came from immunoSEQ multiplex PCR; TCRdb's copy has only in-frame clones and leaves some out. Among 11,000 or so clones, roughly 77% were seen once, and the ten largest hold about 2.2%. This sample was gathered from a patient who underwent chemoradiotherapy. The source of these receptors is a human donor with HPV-associated anogenital cancer. The CDR3 runs from the conserved cysteine through the conserved F or W. D genes are given only for firm matches. Where a row states a size, it is once, few, many or the class of an expanded clone; other rows omit it.

v_gene: TRBV7-9; j_gene: TRBJ1-3; d_gene: NA; abundance: few; CDR3aa: CASSLVFGSGNTIYF; CDR3nt: TGTGCCAGCAGCTTAGTGTTTGGCTCTGGAAACACCATATATTTT
v_gene: TRBV10-2; j_gene: TRBJ1-1; d_gene: NA; abundance: NA; CDR3aa: CASQWGNTEAFF; CDR3nt: TGCGCCAGCCAATGGGGGAACACTGAAGCTTTCTTT
v_gene: TRBV4-1; j_gene: TRBJ2-5; d_gene: TRBD1; abundance: NA; CDR3aa: CASSPGTGPIDQYF; CDR3nt: TGCGCCAGCAGCCCTGGGACAGGGCCCATCGACCAGTACTTC
v_gene: TRBV9; j_gene: TRBJ1-2; d_gene: NA; abundance: NA; CDR3aa: CASSVWGATSGYTF; CDR3nt: TGTGCCAGCAGCGTATGGGGGGCAACTTCTGGCTACACCTTC
v_gene: TRBV7-2; j_gene: TRBJ2-3; d_gene: NA; abundance: NA; CDR3aa: CASSEQGGHSDTQYF; CDR3nt: TGTGCCAGCAGCGAGCAGGGGGGCCACTCGGATACGCAGTATTTT
v_gene: TRBV5-1; j_gene: TRBJ1-6; d_gene: NA; abundance: NA; CDR3aa: CASRWMGTQAPLHF; CDR3nt: TGCGCCAGCAGGTGGATGGGGACTCAAGCGCCCCTCCACTTT
v_gene: TRBV7-9; j_gene: TRBJ1-2; d_gene: NA; abundance: few; CDR3aa: CASRPRTAGYYGYTF; CDR3nt: TGTGCCAGCAGACCCCGGACAGCCGGATACTATGGCTACACCTTC
v_gene: TRBV28; j_gene: TRBJ2-7; d_gene: TRBD1; abundance: NA; CDR3aa: CASTQGGRGFFEQYF; CDR3nt: TGTGCCAGCACCCAAGGAGGCAGGGGGTTTTTCGAGCAGTACTTC
v_gene: TRBV6-5; j_gene: TRBJ1-6; d_gene: NA; abundance: NA; CDR3aa: CASRVWQVNSPLHF; CDR3nt: TGTGCCAGCAGGGTTTGGCAGGTGAATTCACCCCTCCACTTT
v_gene: TRBV12-5; j_gene: TRBJ1-1; d_gene: NA; abundance: few; CDR3aa: CAVRGNTEAFF; CDR3nt: TGTGCTGTTAGGGGGAACACTGAAGCTTTCTTT
v_gene: TRBV5-4; j_gene: TRBJ1-2; d_gene: TRBD1; abundance: NA; CDR3aa: CASSFWDRRELYGYTF; CDR3nt: TGTGCCAGCAGCTTCTGGGACAGGAGAGAACTCTATGGCTACACCTTC
v_gene: TRBV19; j_gene: TRBJ2-3; d_gene: TRBD1; abundance: NA; CDR3aa: CASSTRQGTDLITDTQYF; CDR3nt: TGTGCCAGTAGTACCCGACAGGGCACAGATCTTATTACAGATACGCAGTATTTT
v_gene: TRBV29-1; j_gene: TRBJ2-5; d_gene: NA; abundance: NA; CDR3aa: CSVEGDFQETQYF; CDR3nt: TGCAGCGTTGAAGGGGACTTCCAAGAGACCCAGTACTTC
v_gene: TRBV29-1; j_gene: TRBJ1-4; d_gene: NA; abundance: NA; CDR3aa: CSVAVGGATNEKLFF; CDR3nt: TGCAGCGTTGCAGTGGGGGGCGCAACTAATGAAAAACTGTTTTTT
v_gene: TRBV27; j_gene: TRBJ2-2; d_gene: TRBD1; abundance: once; CDR3aa: CASSLSGTGGQLFF; CDR3nt: TGTGCCAGCAGTTTATCGGGGACAGGGGGACAGCTGTTTTTT
v_gene: TRBV2; j_gene: TRBJ1-5; d_gene: TRBD1; abundance: NA; CDR3aa: CASSRQGRNQPQHF; CDR3nt: TGTGCCAGCAGTAGACAGGGGCGAAATCAGCCCCAGCATTTT
v_gene: TRBV19; j_gene: TRBJ1-5; d_gene: TRBD1; abundance: NA; CDR3aa: CASSATGVNQPQHF; CDR3nt: TGTGCCAGTAGTGCGACAGGGGTCAATCAGCCCCAGCATTTT
v_gene: TRBV12-2; j_gene: TRBJ2-1; d_gene: NA; abundance: NA; CDR3aa: CASRSLWRGPLNNEQFF; CDR3nt: TGTGCAAGTCGCTCCCTCTGGCGGGGGCCCTTAAACAATGAGCAGTTCTTC
v_gene: TRBV15; j_gene: TRBJ1-1; d_gene: NA; abundance: few; CDR3aa: CATSRGGSRDAEAFF; CDR3nt: TGTGCCACCAGCAGAGGAGGTAGTCGTGACGCTGAAGCTTTCTTT
v_gene: TRBV30; j_gene: TRBJ1-2; d_gene: TRBD1; abundance: NA; CDR3aa: CAWSAPAYVRQGYGYTF; CDR3nt: TGTGCCTGGAGCGCCCCAGCGTACGTTCGACAGGGCTATGGCTACACCTTC
v_gene: TRBV28; j_gene: TRBJ2-3; d_gene: NA; abundance: NA; CDR3aa: CASSRAGQAEDTQYF; CDR3nt: TGTGCCAGCAGTAGGGCGGGCCAAGCGGAGGATACGCAGTATTTT
v_gene: TRBV10-3; j_gene: TRBJ1-2; d_gene: NA; abundance: once; CDR3aa: CAISGRQRDGYTF; CDR3nt: TGTGCCATCAGTGGTAGACAGAGAGACGGCTACACCTTC
v_gene: TRBV5-1; j_gene: TRBJ1-6; d_gene: TRBD1; abundance: few; CDR3aa: CASSLEDRGYSPLHF; CDR3nt: TGCGCCAGCAGCTTGGAGGACAGGGGGTACTCACCCCTCCACTTT
v_gene: TRBV2; j_gene: TRBJ2-2; d_gene: NA; abundance: NA; CDR3aa: CASIWTQNTGELFF; CDR3nt: TGTGCCAGCATTTGGACTCAGAACACCGGGGAGCTGTTTTTT
v_gene: TRBV29-1; j_gene: TRBJ1-1; d_gene: TRBD1; abundance: NA; CDR3aa: CSVWDRGRYTEAFF; CDR3nt: TGCAGCGTTTGGGACAGGGGAAGATACACTGAAGCTTTCTTT
v_gene: TRBV6-1; j_gene: TRBJ2-1; d_gene: NA; abundance: once; CDR3aa: CASSERGGTSSYNEQFF; CDR3nt: TGTGCCAGCAGTGAAAGGGGGGGTACGAGCTCCTACAATGAGCAGTTCTTC
v_gene: TRBV29-1; j_gene: TRBJ1-2; d_gene: NA; abundance: NA; CDR3aa: CSVGRGTIYGYTF; CDR3nt: TGCAGCGTTGGCCGGGGCACGATCTATGGCTACACCTTC
v_gene: TRBV4-1; j_gene: TRBJ2-5; d_gene: NA; abundance: once; CDR3aa: CASSQDIGETQYF; CDR3nt: TGCGCCAGCAGCCAAGATATTGGGGAGACCCAGTACTTC
v_gene: TRBV27; j_gene: TRBJ2-7; d_gene: NA; abundance: NA; CDR3aa: CASSLSRWETYEQYF; CDR3nt: TGTGCCAGCAGTTTAAGCAGGTGGGAGACCTACGAGCAGTACTTC